A single sample gave rise to the 10 T cell receptor beta chains below, sequenced in a study of CD8+CD57+ T cells in acquired aplastic anemia. For CDR3 and TCR beta VDJ profiling, genomic DNA was the template used. TCRdb re-called the reads with MiXCR, one entry per CDR3 protein. The sample consists of under 200,000 distinct CDR3 sequences, around 52% of them appearing once. Previously, flow cytometry had revealed CD8+CD57+ cell expansion in the patients chosen for sequencing. The specimen sequenced was sorted CD4+, CD8+, or CD8+CD57+ T cells (not recorded which) from PBMCs. The receptors come from a human donor with aplastic anemia.

This chain connects TRBV3-1 to TRBJ1-6; perhaps TRBD1 as D (6 bases). V lost 4 bases and J 7 bases, leaving 14 bases between the germline ends. The CDR3 loop spans 15 amino acids. Germline CDR1 LGHDT, CDR2 YNNKEL (reference sequence). The CDR3 bases are TGTGCCAGCAGCCCTGACAGGAGAAACAATTCACCCCTCCACTTT. It yields the protein CASSPDRRNNSPLHF.

This clonotype was counted at least ten times. The junction shows a germline mismatch at one end, possibly a read error. J is TRBJ2-1 and V is TRBV7-7; 8 nucleotides agree with TRBD2. The CDR3 totals 16 residues. Germline V lookup: CDR1 SSHAT, CDR2 FNYEAQ (reference sequence). The DNA of the CDR3 is TGTGCTAGCAGCTTAGCGGGGAGTAGCGGGAAGGATGAGCAGTTCTTC. Amino acid sequence: CASSLAGSSGKDEQFF.

This clonotype was recorded many times. The chain employs TRBV24-1 and TRBJ1-2; D possibly corresponds to TRBD1 (5 bases). V was shortened by 4 bases and J by 4 bases, with 12 bases between the two germline ends. The length of the CDR3 is 14 residues. Germline-derived CDR1 and CDR2 are KGHDR and SFDVKD. CDR3 in DNA: TGTGCCACCAGTGAGGGACGGGGATTCTATGGCTACACCTTC. It codes for CATSEGRGFYGYTF.

This clonotype has a count of ten or more. The CDR3 coding sequence is TGTGCCAGCAGTCACCGGGACAGGGCCCCCTACGAGCAGTACTTC. Amino acid sequence: CASSHRDRAPYEQYF. The genes are TRBV2 and TRBJ2-7, with 9 bases identical to TRBD1. The germline V gene has CDR1 SNHLY and CDR2 FYNNEI. The CDR3 extends over 15 amino acids. The J segment lost 2 bases and the V segment lost 5 bases, leaving 7 bases of the junction unmatched.

Worth noting for this clonotype: At one end the junction does not follow the germline gene, possibly because of a read error. The chain employs TRBV13 and TRBJ2-7; no clear D. Germline V gene lookup returns CDR1 PRHDT and CDR2 FYEKMQ (reference sequence). CDR3 size: 14 residues. For the CDR3, the DNA is TGTGCCAGCAGCTTAAGGGCAGGATACTACGAGCGGTACTTC. Translating gives CASSLRAGYYERYF.

Ten or more counts support this clonotype. The J gene is TRBJ1-1, the V gene TRBV9, with D possibly TRBD1 on 5 matching bases. With 2 bases removed from V and 1 base from J, the gap between germline ends came to 15 bases. Germline lookup yields CDR1 SGDLS and CDR2 YYNGEE. This CDR3 contains 16 residues. CDR3 amino acids: CASSVGPGRGNTEAFF. CDR3 in DNA: TGTGCCAGCAGCGTGGGGCCGGGCCGGGGGAACACTGAAGCTTTCTTT.

The rearrangement uses TRBV10-3 and TRBJ2-2; 7 nucleotides match TRBD1. V lost 4 bases and J lost 6; bases outside the gene matches: 2. Germline V lookup: CDR1 ENHRY, CDR2 SYGVKD. The CDR3 consists of 13 residues. The CDR3 is CAISGTGAGELFF. CDR3 bases: TGTGCCATCAGTGGTACAGGGGCCGGGGAGCTGTTTTTT.

With regard to this clonotype: This may come from a read error, since a much larger clone is one base off. The rearrangement uses TRBV5-3 and TRBJ2-7; D is unresolved. TRBV5-3 is an ORF, and what it does is uncertain. The CDR3 is made up of 11 amino acids. The CDR3 here is CASSLYYEQHF. CDR3 coding DNA: TGTGCCAGCAGTTTATACTACGAGCAGCACTTC.

This clonotype was counted ten times or more. V is TRBV2 and J is TRBJ1-3, with a possible D match to TRBD1 (5 bases). Germline values: CDR1 SNHLY, CDR2 FYNNEI. This CDR3 contains 15 residues. V dropped 7 bases and J dropped 2 bases, with 15 bases sitting between them. The DNA of the CDR3 is TGTGCCAGCACCTCGGGACTAAGGGCTGGAAACACCATATATTTT. Translating it yields CASTSGLRAGNTIYF.

J is TRBJ1-5 and V is TRBV15; D uncertain. From germline, CDR1 is LNHNV and CDR2 YYDKDF (reference sequence). There are 13 residues in the CDR3. V lost 5 bases and J 5 bases, leaving 10 bases between the germline ends. The CDR3 is CATSSGRDQPQHF. CDR3 sequence (DNA): TGTGCCACCAGCTCCGGAAGGGATCAGCCCCAGCATTTT. Full variable domain (outside the CDR3, taken from reference TRBV15 and TRBJ1-5): DAMVIQNPRYQVTQFGKPVTLSCSQTLNHNVMYWYQQKSSQAPKLLFHYYDKDFNNEADTPDNFQSRRPNTSFCFLDIRSPGLGDTAMYLCATSSGRDQPQHFGDGTRLSIL.